This TCR beta chain was sequenced during a study of CD8+CD57+ T cells in acquired aplastic anemia (dated by TCRdb to 2017 to 2018). Describing the broader study: Extracted DNA from sorted CD4+ and CD8+ cells averaged about 3.4 ug, ranging from roughly 0.17 to 30 ug. CD8+CD57+ expansion was defined as a frequency above the mean frequency observed in healthy subjects.

As for this clonotype: The antigen this receptor binds is unknown. Sequence at one end of the junction differs from germline and may be a read error.

As encoded in the germline V gene, CDR1 is MNHEY while CDR2 is SVGEGT. The CDR3 measures 16 amino acids from cysteine to phenylalanine. CDR3 DNA is the only sequence kept; it has 48 bases, read in frame from the first base. The patients picked for sequencing were ones in whom flow cytometry had shown an expansion of CD8+CD57+ cells. All patients had severe acquired aplastic anemia diagnosed by International Study of Aplastic Anemia and Agranulocytosis and Camitta criteria. Patients had received no therapy at the time of blood sampling. TCR repertoires of sorted CD4+ and CD8+ blood T cells from severe aplastic anemia patients and healthy subjects were deep-sequenced in the study. Patients were enrolled in the USA under clinicaltrials.gov protocols 00001620, 01623167, 00001397, 00071045, 00081523 and 00961064. Ficoll-Paque density gradient centrifugation was used to isolate peripheral blood mononuclear cells. Before DNA extraction, CD4+ and CD8+ T cells were sorted with FACS or magnetic beads.

Broader findings and caveats from the paper: Roughly 30 CD8+ CDR3 sequences were shared between patients and controls but appeared highly expressed in patients and within their immunodominant clones. CD8+ Simpson's diversity did not differ significantly between patients and healthy controls (P=0.060).

Profiling of TCR beta VDJ combinations and CDR3 sequences used genomic DNA as the template. An Illumina HiSeq 2000 was used for TCR repertoire sequencing. In the source study's methods: Repertoire assessment relied on Simpson's diversity index, CDR3 size and DJ length profiles, and TRBV/TRBJ rearrangement plots. The most abundant DNA sequence in the deep sequencing data was taken as the immunodominant clone. CDR3 amino acid sequences were screened for sharing across subjects and were compared with published repertoires and the VDJdb database. TCRdb reworked the public reads: Q25 trimming with fastp, MiXCR clone assembly, productive beta chains retained. Each CDR3 protein gets just one entry, which takes the most common genes and DNA from the rows behind it. TCRdb, not the authors, supplied the V and J calls. The sample records 150,000 or so distinct CDR3 sequences, more than 45% of which are singletons. The leading ten clones occupy about 1% of the sample.

The TCR sequence derives from a human donor with aplastic anemia. In this chain, TRBV6-2 or TRBV6-3 is recombined with TRBJ2-3; a stretch of 10 junction bases matches TRBD2. Material for sequencing was sorted CD4+, CD8+, or CD8+CD57+ T cells (not recorded which) from PBMCs. The CDR3 amino acid sequence is: CASSYDPSGGLDTRYF. The DNA sequence is given as TGTGCCAGCAGTTATGATCCTAGCGGGGGATTAGATACGCGGTATTTT.